The entry below gives a single T cell receptor beta chain sequence along with its context. No antigen is known for it. The CDR3 contains 17 residues. Germline V gene sequence: CDR1 SGHDT, CDR2 YYEEEE. Trimming left V 4 bases short and J 4 bases short, with 20 bases between. The sample belongs to a study of cytomegalovirus exposure and HLA in healthy donors. Whole-study findings and limits: In vitro checks showed that a few CMV-associated chains really do target CMV antigens.

Vbeta (60) and Jbeta (13) primers were used in the PCR. Sequenced by immunoSEQ multiplex PCR; TCRdb stores in-frame clones only, minus some. Of roughly 190,000 clones in the sample, 70% to 75% were seen once. This rearrangement joins TRBV5-6 to TRBJ1-4; D is undetermined. Sequencing was carried out using PBMCs. This TCR was recovered from a man aged 30-40 years in good health and CMV-seropositive. The CDR3 here is CASSQTGNPVLNEKLFF. The CDR3 region has the DNA TGTGCCAGCAGCCAAACGGGGAATCCCGTCCTTAATGAAAAACTGTTTTTT.